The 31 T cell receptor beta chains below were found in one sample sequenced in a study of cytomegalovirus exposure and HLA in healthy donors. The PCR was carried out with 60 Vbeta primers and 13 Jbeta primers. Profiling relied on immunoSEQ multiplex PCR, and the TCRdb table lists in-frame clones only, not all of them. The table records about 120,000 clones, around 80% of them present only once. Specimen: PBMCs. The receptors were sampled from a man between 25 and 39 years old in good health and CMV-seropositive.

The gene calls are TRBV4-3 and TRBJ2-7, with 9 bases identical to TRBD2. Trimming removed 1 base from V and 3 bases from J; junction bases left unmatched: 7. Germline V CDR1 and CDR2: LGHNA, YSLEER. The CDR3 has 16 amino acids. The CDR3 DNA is TGCGCCAGCAGCCAAGCTGTAGCGGGAGTGAACTACGAGCAGTACTTC. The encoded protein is CASSQAVAGVNYEQYF.

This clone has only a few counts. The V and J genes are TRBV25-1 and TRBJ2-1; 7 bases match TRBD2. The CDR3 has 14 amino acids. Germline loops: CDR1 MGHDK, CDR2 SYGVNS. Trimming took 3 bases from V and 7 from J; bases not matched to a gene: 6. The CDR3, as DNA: TGTGCCAGCAGTGATGGCGGGAGTGGGAATGAGCAGTTCTTC. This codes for CASSDGGSGNEQFF.

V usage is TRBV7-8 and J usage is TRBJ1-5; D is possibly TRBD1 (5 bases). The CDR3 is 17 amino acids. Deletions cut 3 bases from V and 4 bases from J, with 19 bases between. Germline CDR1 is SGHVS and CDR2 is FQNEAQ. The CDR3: CASSLFGRGGGNQPQHF. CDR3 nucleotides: TGTGCCAGCAGCTTGTTCGGTCGCGGGGGTGGAAATCAGCCCCAGCATTTT.

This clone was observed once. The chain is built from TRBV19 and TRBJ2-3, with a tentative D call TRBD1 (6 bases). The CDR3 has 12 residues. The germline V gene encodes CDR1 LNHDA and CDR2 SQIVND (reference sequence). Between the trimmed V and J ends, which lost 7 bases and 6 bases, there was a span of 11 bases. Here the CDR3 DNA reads TGTGCCAGTACAACAGGGCGTGATACGCAGTATTTT. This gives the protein CASTTGRDTQYF.

The CDR3 is CATVGSGRSRNEQFF. CDR3 in DNA: TGTGCCACCGTAGGGAGCGGGAGATCGAGAAATGAGCAGTTCTTC. V usage is TRBV10-3 and J usage is TRBJ2-1; 8 bases fit TRBD2. The ends lost 10 bases at V and 7 bases at J; junction bases unmatched: 15. This CDR3 is built from 15 residues. Germline V CDR1 and CDR2: ENHRY, SYGVKD.

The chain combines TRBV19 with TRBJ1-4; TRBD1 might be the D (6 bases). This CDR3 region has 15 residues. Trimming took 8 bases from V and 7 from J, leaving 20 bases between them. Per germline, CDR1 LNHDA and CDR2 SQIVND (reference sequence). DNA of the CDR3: TGTGCCAGTGGGAACTCAGGGACAACCTTTGAAAAACTGTTTTTT. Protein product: CASGNSGTTFEKLFF.

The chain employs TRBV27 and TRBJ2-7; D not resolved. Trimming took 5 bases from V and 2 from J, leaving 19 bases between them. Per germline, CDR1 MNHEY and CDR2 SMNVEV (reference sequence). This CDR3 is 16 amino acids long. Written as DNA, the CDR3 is TGTGCCAGCAGTCTCTCCCGCCTCCCCGAGGCCTACGAGCAGTACTTC. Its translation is CASSLSRLPEAYEQYF.

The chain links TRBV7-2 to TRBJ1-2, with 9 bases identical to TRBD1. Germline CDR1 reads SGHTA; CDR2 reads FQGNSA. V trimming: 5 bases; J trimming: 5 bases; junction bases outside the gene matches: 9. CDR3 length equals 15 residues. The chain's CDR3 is CASSPETGGGYGYTF. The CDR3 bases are TGTGCCAGCAGCCCCGAGACAGGGGGTGGGTATGGCTACACCTTC.

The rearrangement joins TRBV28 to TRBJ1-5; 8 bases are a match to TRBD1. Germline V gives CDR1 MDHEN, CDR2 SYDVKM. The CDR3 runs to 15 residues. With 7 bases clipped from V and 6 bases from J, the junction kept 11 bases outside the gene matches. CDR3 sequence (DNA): TGTGCCAGCACCCTGGACAGGGTTATTGGTCAGCCCCAGCATTTT. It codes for CASTLDRVIGQPQHF.

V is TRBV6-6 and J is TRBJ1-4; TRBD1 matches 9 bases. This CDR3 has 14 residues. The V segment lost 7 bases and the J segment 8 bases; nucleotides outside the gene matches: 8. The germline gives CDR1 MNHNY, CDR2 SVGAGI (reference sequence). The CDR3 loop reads CASTGDRVGEKLFF. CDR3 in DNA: TGTGCCAGCACTGGGGACAGGGTGGGGGAAAAACTGTTTTTT.

CDR3 residues: CASSEVAGVYNEQFF. The CDR3 bases are TGTGCCAGCAGCGAAGTAGCGGGAGTTTACAATGAGCAGTTCTTC. The chain employs TRBV5-5 and TRBJ2-1, with TRBD2 matching 9 bases. Losses at the gene ends were 4 bases for V and 4 bases for J; bases not matched to a gene: 6. Looked up from germline, CDR1 is SGHKS and CDR2 is YYEKEE (reference sequence). This CDR3 has 15 amino acids.

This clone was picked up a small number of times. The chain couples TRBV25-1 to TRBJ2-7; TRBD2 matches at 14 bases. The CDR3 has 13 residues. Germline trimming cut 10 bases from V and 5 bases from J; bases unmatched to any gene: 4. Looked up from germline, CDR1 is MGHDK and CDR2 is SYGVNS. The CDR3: CATGLAGGHEQYF. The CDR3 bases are TGTGCCACCGGACTAGCGGGAGGTCACGAGCAGTACTTC.

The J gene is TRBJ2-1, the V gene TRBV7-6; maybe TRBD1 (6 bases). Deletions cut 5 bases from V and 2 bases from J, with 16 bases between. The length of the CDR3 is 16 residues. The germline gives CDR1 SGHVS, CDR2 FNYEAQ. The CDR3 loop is CASSARGSYTYNEQFF. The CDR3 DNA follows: TGTGCCAGCAGCGCGAGGGGGAGTTATACCTACAATGAGCAGTTCTTC.

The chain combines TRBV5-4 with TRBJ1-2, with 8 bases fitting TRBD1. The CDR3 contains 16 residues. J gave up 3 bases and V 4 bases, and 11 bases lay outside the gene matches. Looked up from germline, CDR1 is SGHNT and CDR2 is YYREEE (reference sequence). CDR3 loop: CASSADARGPYYGYTF. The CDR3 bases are TGTGCCAGCAGCGCGGACGCCAGGGGGCCTTACTATGGCTACACCTTC.

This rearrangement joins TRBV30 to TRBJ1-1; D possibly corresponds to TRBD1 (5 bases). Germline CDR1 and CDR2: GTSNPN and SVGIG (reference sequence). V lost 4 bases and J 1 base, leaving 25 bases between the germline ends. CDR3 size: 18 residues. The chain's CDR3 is CAWTGAVAGGHKNTEAFF. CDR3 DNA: TGTGCCTGGACCGGGGCGGTGGCGGGAGGTCACAAGAACACTGAAGCTTTCTTT.

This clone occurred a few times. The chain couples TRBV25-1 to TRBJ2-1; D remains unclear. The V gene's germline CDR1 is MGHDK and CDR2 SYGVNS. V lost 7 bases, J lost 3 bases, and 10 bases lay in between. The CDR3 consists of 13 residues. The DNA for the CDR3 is TGTGCCAGCATGGCTTCAGGCTACAATGAGCAGTTCTTC. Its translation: CASMASGYNEQFF.

The CDR3: CASSLESGNQPQHF. The CDR3 bases are TGTGCCAGCTCCCTAGAATCAGGCAATCAGCCCCAGCATTTT. The chain employs TRBV18 and TRBJ1-5, with D hard to call. Trimming removed 6 bases at V and 2 bases at J, with 11 bases between. This CDR3 has 14 residues. Per germline, CDR1 KGHSH and CDR2 LQKENI.

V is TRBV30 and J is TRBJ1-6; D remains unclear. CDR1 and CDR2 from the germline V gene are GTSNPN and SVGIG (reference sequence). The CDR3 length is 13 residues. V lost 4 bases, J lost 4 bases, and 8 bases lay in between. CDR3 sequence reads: CAWNPEYNSPLHF. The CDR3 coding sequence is TGTGCCTGGAATCCAGAATATAATTCACCCCTCCACTTT.

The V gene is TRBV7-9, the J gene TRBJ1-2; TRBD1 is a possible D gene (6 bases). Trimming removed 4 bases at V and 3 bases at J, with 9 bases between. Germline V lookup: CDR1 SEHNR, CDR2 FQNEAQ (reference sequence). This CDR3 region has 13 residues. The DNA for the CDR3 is TGTGCCAGCAGCTCGGGACAAGACTATGGCTACACCTTC. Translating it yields CASSSGQDYGYTF.

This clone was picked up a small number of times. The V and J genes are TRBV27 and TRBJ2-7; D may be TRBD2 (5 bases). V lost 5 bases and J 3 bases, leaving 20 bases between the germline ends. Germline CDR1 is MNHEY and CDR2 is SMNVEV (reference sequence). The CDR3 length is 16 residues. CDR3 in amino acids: CASSPRGGRRNYEQYF. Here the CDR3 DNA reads TGTGCCAGCAGTCCTCGAGGAGGCCGAAGGAACTACGAGCAGTACTTC.

CDR3 sequence: CASSPQGEGQPQHF. The CDR3 DNA follows: TGCGCCAGCAGCCCACAGGGTGAGGGTCAGCCCCAGCATTTT. The chain joins TRBV4-1 to TRBJ1-5, with D maybe TRBD1 (6 bases). The CDR3 spans 14 residues. Per germline, CDR1 MGHRA and CDR2 YSYEKL. Trimming cost V 4 bases and J 6 bases, with 13 bases left between them.

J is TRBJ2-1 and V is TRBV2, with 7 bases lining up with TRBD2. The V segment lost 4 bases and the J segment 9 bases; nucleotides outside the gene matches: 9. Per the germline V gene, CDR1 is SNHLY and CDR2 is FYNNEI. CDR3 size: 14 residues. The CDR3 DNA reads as TGTGCCAGCAGTGGAACCGGGAGGAACGGTGAGCAGTTCTTC. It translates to CASSGTGRNGEQFF.

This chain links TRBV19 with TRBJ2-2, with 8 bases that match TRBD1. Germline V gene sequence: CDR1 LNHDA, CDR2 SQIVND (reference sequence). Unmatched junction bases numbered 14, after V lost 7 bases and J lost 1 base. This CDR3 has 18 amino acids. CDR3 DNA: TGTGCCAGTATCACCGGGCAGGGGGCATTACGGAACACCGGGGAGCTGTTTTTT. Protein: CASITGQGALRNTGELFF.

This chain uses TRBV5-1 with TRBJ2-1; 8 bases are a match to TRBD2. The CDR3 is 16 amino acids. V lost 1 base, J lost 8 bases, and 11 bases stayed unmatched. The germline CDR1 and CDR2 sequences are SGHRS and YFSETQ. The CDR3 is CASSLFGLAGMDEQFF. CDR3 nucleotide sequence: TGCGCCAGCAGCTTGTTTGGGCTAGCGGGTATGGATGAGCAGTTCTTC.

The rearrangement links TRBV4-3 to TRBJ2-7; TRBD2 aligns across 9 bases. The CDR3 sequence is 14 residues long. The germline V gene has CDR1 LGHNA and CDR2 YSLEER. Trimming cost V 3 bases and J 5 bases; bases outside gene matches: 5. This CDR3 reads CASSHSGSTNEQYF. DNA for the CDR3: TGCGCCAGCAGCCATAGCGGGAGTACCAACGAGCAGTACTTC.

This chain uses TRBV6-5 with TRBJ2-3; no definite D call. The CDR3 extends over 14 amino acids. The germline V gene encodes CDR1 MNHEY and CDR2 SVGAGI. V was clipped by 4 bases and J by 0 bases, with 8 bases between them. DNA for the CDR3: TGTGCCAGCAGTTTAGTCTATAGCACAGATACGCAGTATTTT. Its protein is CASSLVYSTDTQYF.

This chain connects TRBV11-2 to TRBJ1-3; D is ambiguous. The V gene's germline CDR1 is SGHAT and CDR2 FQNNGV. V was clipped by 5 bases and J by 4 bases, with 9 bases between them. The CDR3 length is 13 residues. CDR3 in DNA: TGTGCCAGCAGCCAGAGAGGGGGAAACACCATATATTTT. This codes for CASSQRGGNTIYF.

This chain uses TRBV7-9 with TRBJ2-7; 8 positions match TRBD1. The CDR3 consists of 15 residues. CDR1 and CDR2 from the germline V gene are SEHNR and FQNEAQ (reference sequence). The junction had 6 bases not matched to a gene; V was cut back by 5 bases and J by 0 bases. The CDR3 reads CASSRPDRASYEQYF. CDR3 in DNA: TGTGCCAGCAGCCGTCCGGACAGGGCCTCCTACGAGCAGTACTTC.

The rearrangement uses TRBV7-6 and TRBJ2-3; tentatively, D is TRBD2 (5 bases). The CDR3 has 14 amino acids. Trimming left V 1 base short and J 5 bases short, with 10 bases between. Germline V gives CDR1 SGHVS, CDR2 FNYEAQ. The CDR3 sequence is CASSLVGAGDTQYF. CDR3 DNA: TGTGCCAGCAGCTTAGTGGGTGCGGGAGATACGCAGTATTTT.

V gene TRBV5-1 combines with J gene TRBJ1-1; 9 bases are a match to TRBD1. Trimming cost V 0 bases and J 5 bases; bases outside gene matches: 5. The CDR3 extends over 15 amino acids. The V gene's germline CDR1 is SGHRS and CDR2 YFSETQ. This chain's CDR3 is CASSLGDREGTEAFF. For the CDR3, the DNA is TGCGCCAGCAGCTTGGGGGACAGGGAGGGAACTGAAGCTTTCTTT. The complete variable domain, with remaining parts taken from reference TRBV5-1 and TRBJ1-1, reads KAGVTQTPRYLIKTRGQQVTLSCSPISGHRSVSWYQQTPGQGLQFLFEYFSETQRNKGNFPGRFSGRQFSNSRSEMNVSTLELGDSALYLCASSLGDREGTEAFFGQGTRLTVV.

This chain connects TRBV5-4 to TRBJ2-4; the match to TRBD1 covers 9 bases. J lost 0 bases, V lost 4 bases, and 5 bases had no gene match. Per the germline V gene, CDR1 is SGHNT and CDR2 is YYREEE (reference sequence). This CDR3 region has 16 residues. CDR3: CASSTRTGEAKNIQYF. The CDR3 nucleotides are TGTGCCAGCAGCACCCGGACAGGGGAAGCCAAAAACATTCAGTACTTC.